Presented here are 16 T cell receptor beta chains from one specimen sequenced in a study of OX40 agonist ivuxolimab in advanced cancers. Generated by immunoSEQ multiplex PCR, the TCRdb table keeps only in-frame clones and is missing some. The sample lists roughly 61,000 clones, 82% occurring once. The specimen comprised CD4+ or CD8+ T cells sorted from blood, sampled in a trial of the OX40 agonist ivuxolimab. The receptors originated from an adult with an advanced solid tumor such as melanoma, head and neck, liver or kidney cancer.

The rearrangement links TRBV6-6 to TRBJ2-7; TRBD1 aligns across 8 bases. This CDR3 contains 13 residues. V trimming: 7 bases; J trimming: 3 bases; junction bases outside the gene matches: 5. Germline loops: CDR1 MNHNY, CDR2 SVGAGI (reference sequence). CDR3 bases: TGTGCCAGCAAAATAACAGGGGGCTACGAGCAGTACTTC. Amino acid sequence: CASKITGGYEQYF.

The chain couples TRBV10-3 to TRBJ2-3; D gene uncertain. This CDR3 comprises 12 residues. Trimming pared 10 bases from V and 0 bases from J, leaving 8 bases between. The V gene's germline CDR1 is ENHRY and CDR2 SYGVKD. The DNA of the CDR3 is TGTGCCAGCTCAGCTAGCACAGATACGCAGTATTTT. Residues: CASSASTDTQYF.

V gene TRBV7-2 combines with J gene TRBJ2-3; 11 bases align to TRBD2. Germline V lookup: CDR1 SGHTA, CDR2 FQGNSA. The CDR3 length is 16 residues. J lost 6 bases, V lost 1 base, and 6 bases had no gene match. The DNA for the CDR3 is TGTGCCAGCAGCTTAGTACTAGCGGGAGTTTCTGATACGCAGTATTTT. This translates into CASSLVLAGVSDTQYF. The whole variable domain, filled in from reference TRBV7-2 and TRBJ2-3, reads GAGVSQSPSNKVTEKGKDVELRCDPISGHTALYWYRQSLGQGLEFLIYFQGNSAPDKSGLPSDRFSAERTGGSVSTLTIQRTQQEDSAVYLCASSLVLAGVSDTQYFGPGTRLTVL.

V and J are TRBV19 and TRBJ2-1; 13 nucleotides line up with TRBD2. Per germline, CDR1 LNHDA and CDR2 SQIVND (reference sequence). Germline trimming cut 7 bases from V and 2 bases from J; bases unmatched to any gene: 2. The CDR3 runs 15 residues. The CDR3 spells CASTGLAGTYNEQFF. The CDR3 bases are TGTGCCAGTACGGGACTAGCGGGGACCTACAATGAGCAGTTCTTC.

The chain carries TRBV14 and TRBJ2-2; 11 nucleotides align to TRBD1. In germline, CDR1 is SGHDN, CDR2 FVKESK. CDR3 length: 14 residues. The V gene end was trimmed by 4 bases and the J gene end by 6 bases; junction bases not matched to a gene: 1. CDR3 loop: CASSRDRGSGELFF. In DNA form, the CDR3 reads TGTGCCAGCAGCCGGGACAGGGGGTCCGGGGAGCTGTTTTTT. The full variable domain, with the rest looked up from reference TRBV14 and TRBJ2-2, is EAGVTQFPSHSVIEKGQTVTLRCDPISGHDNLYWYRRVMGKEIKFLLHFVKESKQDESGMPNNRFLAERTGGTYSTLKVQPAELEDSGVYFCASSRDRGSGELFFGEGSRLTVL.

The V gene is TRBV27, the J gene TRBJ2-1; unclear D gene. V lost 5 bases and J 5 bases, leaving 16 bases between the germline ends. Germline CDR1 reads MNHEY; CDR2 reads SMNVEV (reference sequence). There are 15 residues in the CDR3. The CDR3 DNA sequence: TGTGCCAGCAGTACCATGTACAGAAAGAACAATGAGCAGTTCTTC. This sequence encodes CASSTMYRKNNEQFF.

DNA for the CDR3: TGTGCCAGCAGCCAAGATCAGGACGGATTTTTGTACTTC. Residues: CASSQDQDGFLYF. The rearrangement links TRBV14 to TRBJ2-7; D gene uncertain. This CDR3 has 13 amino acids. V lost 0 bases and J lost 12, with 15 bases in between. Per germline, CDR1 SGHDN and CDR2 FVKESK.

V usage is TRBV7-2 and J usage is TRBJ2-2; TRBD2 matches at 11 bases. J was trimmed by 5 bases and V by 4 bases; bases with no gene match: 6. The CDR3 runs to 16 residues. The germline CDR1 and CDR2 sequences are SGHTA and FQGNSA. The DNA for the CDR3 is TGTGCCAGCAGCTCGATAGCGGGAGGGCGGACCGGGGAGCTGTTTTTT. Protein sequence: CASSSIAGGRTGELFF.

The chain is built from TRBV28 and TRBJ1-2; no clear D gene. V was pared by 1 base and J by 8 bases, with 5 bases between. CDR3 length: 11 amino acids. Germline V gene lookup returns CDR1 MDHEN and CDR2 SYDVKM. This CDR3 is CASSLSEGYTF. The CDR3 DNA sequence: TGTGCCAGCAGTTTATCAGAGGGCTACACCTTC.

This chain joins TRBV5-1 and TRBJ2-3; 7 bases agree with TRBD2. The germline gives CDR1 SGHRS, CDR2 YFSETQ. The V and J ends lost 2 bases and 2 bases, in that order; junction bases with no gene match: 5. CDR3 size: 15 residues. The CDR3 DNA sequence: TGCGCCAGCAGCTTCTCGGGAGGTATCACAGATACGCAGTATTTT. This gives the protein CASSFSGGITDTQYF.

This clone was seen just once. The rearrangement links TRBV7-6 to TRBJ2-3, with D possibly being TRBD1 or TRBD2 (6 bases each). The CDR3 has 16 amino acids. V was shortened by 2 bases and J by 2 bases, with 14 bases between the two germline ends. The germline gives CDR1 SGHVS, CDR2 FNYEAQ. The CDR3 coding sequence is TGTGCCAGCAGCTTATTTACAGGGAGGAACACAGATACGCAGTATTTT. It is translated as CASSLFTGRNTDTQYF.

By proportion, this clone is medium-sized (0.01 to 0.1%). The chain uses TRBV27 and TRBJ1-2; no firm D call. The germline CDR1 and CDR2 sequences are MNHEY and SMNVEV (reference sequence). This CDR3 region has 14 residues. V was trimmed by 4 bases and J by 2 bases, leaving 11 bases between them. Here the CDR3 DNA reads TGTGCCAGCAGTTCCCTTCGGGGAAACTATGGCTACACCTTC. Protein product: CASSSLRGNYGYTF.

The chain links TRBV11-1 to TRBJ2-7; 11 positions match TRBD1. Germline values: CDR1 SGHAT, CDR2 FQDESV (reference sequence). The trim removed 8 bases at V and 7 bases at J, leaving 7 bases unmatched. CDR3 length: 13 residues. CDR3 in DNA: TGTGCCAGCGGGACAGGGGGGTCTAGGGAGCAGTACTTC. Protein: CASGTGGSREQYF. The entire variable domain, with the rest obtained from reference TRBV11-1 and TRBJ2-7, is as follows: EAEVAQSPRYKITEKSQAVAFWCDPISGHATLYWYRQILGQGPELLVQFQDESVVDDSQLPKDRFSAERLKGVDSTLKIQPAELGDSAMYLCASGTGGSREQYFGPGTRLTVT.

This sequence joins TRBV7-9 and TRBJ1-3, with D unclear. The CDR3 sequence is 15 residues long. Trimming removed 1 base at V and 1 base at J, with 8 bases between. The germline V gene has CDR1 SEHNR and CDR2 FQNEAQ (reference sequence). The CDR3 sequence is CASSLVAGSGNTIYF. The CDR3 nucleotides are TGTGCCAGCAGCTTAGTTGCTGGATCTGGAAACACCATATATTTT. The whole variable domain, remainder taken from reference TRBV7-9 and TRBJ1-3, is DTGVSQNPRHKITKRGQNVTFRCDPISEHNRLYWYRQTLGQGPEFLTYFQNEAQLEKSRLLSDRFSAERPKGSFSTLEIQRTEQGDSAMYLCASSLVAGSGNTIYFGEGSWLTVV.

The rearrangement joins TRBV28 to TRBJ1-2; D call uncertain. This CDR3 has 12 residues. Germline CDR1 MDHEN, CDR2 SYDVKM. Trimming took 6 bases from V and 4 from J, leaving 9 bases between them. CDR3 in amino acids: CASSLKPYGYTF. Written as DNA, the CDR3 is TGTGCCAGCAGCTTAAAGCCCTATGGCTACACCTTC.

The V and J genes are TRBV25-1 and TRBJ2-3, with unresolved D. The CDR3 runs 13 residues. The germline V and J ends were trimmed by 5 bases and 2 bases, with 8 bases remaining between them. The germline V gene encodes CDR1 MGHDK and CDR2 SYGVNS. This CDR3 is CASSPQNTDTQYF. The DNA of the CDR3 is TGTGCCAGCAGTCCACAAAACACAGATACGCAGTATTTT.